This T cell receptor (beta chain) came from a study of metastatic and nonmetastatic thyroid tumors. In the study overall: The study looked at repertoires side by side in blood and in tumor or nodule tissue from malignant and benign thyroid patients.

This clone was counted a few times. Its antigen is as yet unknown. There are 13 residues in the CDR3. Trimming stripped 2 bases from V and 1 base from J, with 5 bases between. Germline lookup yields CDR1 MNHEY and CDR2 SVGEGT. Per the study methods: A papillary thyroid cancer distant-metastasis classifier was built from CDR3 differences across clinicopathological groups. TCRdb re-called clones via MiXCR from the PCR reads. It is TCRdb's table, rather than the study itself, that gives the V and J calls and clone size. There are roughly 21,000 clones in the sample; about a quarter occur only once, and 15% to 25% lies in the top ten. All patients reached thyroid surgery having received no treatment beforehand. Study-wide points: Reported TCR beta diversity, measured in blood and tumor, was significantly higher for malignant thyroid tumors than for benign nodules.

This sequence joins TRBV6-2 or TRBV6-3 and TRBJ1-1, with unresolved D. The sequenced sample consisted of blood. This clonotype originated in a female donor with papillary thyroid cancer or a benign thyroid nodule (not recorded which). Some clones in this sample may be carry-over from other donors' samples. CDR3 nucleotides: TGTGCCAGCAGTTACAAGTGGAACACTGAAGCTTTCTTT. This encodes CASSYKWNTEAFF.